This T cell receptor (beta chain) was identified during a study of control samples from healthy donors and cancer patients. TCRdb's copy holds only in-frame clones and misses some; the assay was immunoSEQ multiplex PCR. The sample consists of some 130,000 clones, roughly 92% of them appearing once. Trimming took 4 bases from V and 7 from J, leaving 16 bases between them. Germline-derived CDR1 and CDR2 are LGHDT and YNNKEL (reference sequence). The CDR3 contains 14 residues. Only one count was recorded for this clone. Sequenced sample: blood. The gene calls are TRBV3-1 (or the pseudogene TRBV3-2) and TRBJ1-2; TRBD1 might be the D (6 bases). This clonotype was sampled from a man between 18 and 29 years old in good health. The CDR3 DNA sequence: TGTGCCAGCAGCCCTCAGGGGAATCTTATTGGCTACACCTTC. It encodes CASSPQGNLIGYTF.